The subject of this entry is one TCR beta chain. This sample is drawn from a study of T cells in Graves' hyperthyroidism and ophthalmopathy. TCR beta CDR3 regions were amplified from RNA. Primed by the HTBI set, a first-round RT-PCR was run on the TCR CDR3. TCRdb reprocessed the multiplex PCR reads via MiXCR and lists one record per CDR3 protein. The sample shows some 550,000 distinct CDR3 sequences, 16% of them seen only once. Sample: blood. The clonotype originates from a woman aged 35 to 49 with Graves' ophthalmopathy.

Here the CDR3 reads CASSIAGVGGELFF. In nucleotides, the CDR3 is TGTGCCAGTAGTATTGCGGGGGTAGGCGGGGAGCTGTTTTTT. This chain uses TRBV19 with TRBJ2-2; 7 bases align to TRBD2. This CDR3 has 14 residues. CDR1 is LNHDA, CDR2 SQIVND, per germline (reference sequence). V shed 3 bases, J shed 7 bases, and the junction held 5 bases outside the gene matches.